This entry lists 10 T cell receptor beta chains sequenced from one sample in a study of T-cell reconstitution after alpha-beta-depleted transplantation in children. Using unique molecular identifiers, the investigators prepared the TCRbeta library. TCRdb fed the PCR reads into MiXCR, producing one record per CDR3 protein. The data show 500,000 to 600,000 distinct CDR3 sequences, 25% to 30% seen once. This material consisted of PBMCs, taken before TCRalphabeta/CD19-depleted stem cell transplant. These receptors all come from a boy in the first two years of life with Wiskott-Aldrich syndrome, due to receive a stem cell transplant.

This clonotype occurred a few times. The chain joins TRBV20-1 to TRBJ1-2; possible D gene TRBD1, 5 bases. Trimming pared 0 bases from V and 2 bases from J, leaving 10 bases between. The CDR3 length is 14 residues. Germline assignment: CDR1 DFQATT and CDR2 SNEGSKA (reference sequence). The CDR3 region is CSARDEDRNYGYTF. The CDR3 region has the DNA TGCAGTGCTAGAGATGAAGACAGAAACTATGGCTACACCTTC.

In its sample, this clonotype was seen a few times. The rearrangement joins TRBV3-1 to TRBJ2-7; D ambiguous. This CDR3 region has 15 residues. Trimming took 4 bases from V and 0 from J, leaving 13 bases between them. CDR1 LGHDT and CDR2 YNNKEL come from the germline V gene (reference sequence). The CDR3 nucleotides read TGTGCCAGCAGCCGGACGGCTCCTAGCTCCTACGAGCAGTACTTC. This translates into CASSRTAPSSYEQYF.

Only a few counts were recorded for this clonotype. V usage is TRBV29-1 and J usage is TRBJ2-2; D is unresolved. Trimming stripped 8 bases from V and 4 bases from J, with 8 bases between. This CDR3 region has 11 residues. CDR1 and CDR2 (germline): SQVTM, ANQGSEA. The CDR3 is CSCILTGELFF. The CDR3 DNA is TGCAGCTGTATTCTCACCGGGGAGCTGTTTTTT.

The chain's CDR3 is CASSLEAGTQGQPQHF. The CDR3 nucleotides are TGTGCCAGCAGCCTGGAGGCAGGCACGCAGGGGCAGCCCCAGCATTTT. The chain couples TRBV7-7 to TRBJ1-5, with D perhaps TRBD1 (6 bases). CDR1 SSHAT and CDR2 FNYEAQ come from the germline V gene (reference sequence). The V gene lost 5 bases and the J gene lost 7 bases, with 21 bases spanning the gap. There are 16 residues in the CDR3.

This clonotype was observed a few times. The chain links TRBV28 to TRBJ2-3; 11 bases align to TRBD2. CDR1 and CDR2 (germline): MDHEN, SYDVKM. V shed 3 bases, J shed 6 bases, and the junction held 14 bases outside the gene matches. CDR3 length: 18 residues. As DNA, the CDR3 is TGTGCCAGCAGTTTTGGGTTAGCGGGAGGGCCGACGCCGGATACGCAGTATTTT. Residues: CASSFGLAGGPTPDTQYF.

This clonotype has a single count. This rearrangement joins TRBV6-2 or TRBV6-3 to TRBJ2-1; TRBD2 matches 7 bases. The CDR3 has 15 amino acids. Unmatched junction bases numbered 6, after V lost 0 bases and J lost 7 bases. The germline V gene encodes CDR1 MNHEY and CDR2 SVGEGT. The CDR3 is CASSYSNGRGNEQFF. CDR3 DNA: TGTGCCAGCAGTTACTCGAATGGGCGGGGGAATGAGCAGTTCTTC.

The chain couples TRBV20-1 to TRBJ2-7; 8 nucleotides line up with TRBD1. Germline V gene data show CDR1 as DFQATT and CDR2 as SNEGSKA (reference sequence). This CDR3 comprises 15 residues. V was clipped by 0 bases and J by 2 bases; unmatched bases: 6. This CDR3 reads CSARDGQGLTYEQYF. CDR3 coding DNA: TGCAGTGCTAGAGATGGACAGGGCCTTACCTACGAGCAGTACTTC.

J is TRBJ2-2 and V is TRBV20-1; D ambiguous. CDR3 length: 14 amino acids. Trimming pared 3 bases from V and 0 bases from J, leaving 8 bases between. Looked up from germline, CDR1 is DFQATT and CDR2 is SNEGSKA (reference sequence). DNA of the CDR3: TGCAGTGCTAGGGGCGGTTCGAACACCGGGGAGCTGTTTTTT. Translating it yields CSARGGSNTGELFF.

The V call is TRBV20-1, the J call TRBJ2-3, with D possibly being TRBD2 (5 bases). CDR3 size: 13 residues. Germline values: CDR1 DFQATT, CDR2 SNEGSKA (reference sequence). Trimming removed 3 bases at V and 0 bases at J, with 7 bases between. This CDR3 reads CSASRESTDTQYF. The CDR3 bases are TGCAGTGCTAGTAGGGAGAGCACAGATACGCAGTATTTT.

In this sample, this clonotype turned up a few times. The chain has TRBV4-1 and TRBJ1-1; D call uncertain. The germline V gene has CDR1 MGHRA and CDR2 YSYEKL. The V gene lost 3 bases and the J gene lost 3 bases, with 5 bases spanning the gap. The CDR3 length is 12 residues. CDR3 DNA: TGCGCCAGCAGCCACGTCTACACTGAAGCTTTCTTT. Its translation is CASSHVYTEAFF.